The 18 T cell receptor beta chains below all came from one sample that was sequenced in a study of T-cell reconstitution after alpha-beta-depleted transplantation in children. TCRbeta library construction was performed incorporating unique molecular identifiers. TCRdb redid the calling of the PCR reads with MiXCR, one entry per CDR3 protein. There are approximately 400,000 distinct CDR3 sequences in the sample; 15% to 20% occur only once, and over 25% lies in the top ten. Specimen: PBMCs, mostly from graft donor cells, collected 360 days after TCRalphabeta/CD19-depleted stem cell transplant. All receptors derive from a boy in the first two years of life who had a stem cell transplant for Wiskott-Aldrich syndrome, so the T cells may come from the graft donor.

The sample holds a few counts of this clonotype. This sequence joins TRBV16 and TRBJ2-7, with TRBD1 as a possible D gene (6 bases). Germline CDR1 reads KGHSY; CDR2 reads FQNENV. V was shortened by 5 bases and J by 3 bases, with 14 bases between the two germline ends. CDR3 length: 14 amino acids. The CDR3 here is CASSTLRRGYEQYF. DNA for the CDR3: TGTGCCAGCAGCACGTTACGCAGGGGCTACGAGCAGTACTTC.

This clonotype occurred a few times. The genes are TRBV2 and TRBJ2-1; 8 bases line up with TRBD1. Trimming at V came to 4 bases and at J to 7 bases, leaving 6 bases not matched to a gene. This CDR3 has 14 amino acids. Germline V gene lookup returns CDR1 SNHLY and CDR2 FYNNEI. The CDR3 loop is CASSGTGPGNEQFF. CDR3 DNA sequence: TGTGCCAGCAGTGGGACAGGGCCGGGGAATGAGCAGTTCTTC.

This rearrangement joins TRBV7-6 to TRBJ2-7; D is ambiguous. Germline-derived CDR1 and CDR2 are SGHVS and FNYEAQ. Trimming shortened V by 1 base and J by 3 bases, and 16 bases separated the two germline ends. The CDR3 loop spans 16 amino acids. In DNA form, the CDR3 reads TGTGCCAGCAGCTTAGGAATTGGGCTTTTAAACTACGAGCAGTACTTC. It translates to CASSLGIGLLNYEQYF.

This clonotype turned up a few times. The CDR3, as DNA: TGTGCCATCAGTGAGCTGCTAGCTAAGAAGACAGGGCTAGAGTACTTC. It is translated as CAISELLAKKTGLEYF. This rearrangement joins TRBV10-3 to TRBJ2-7, with 7 bases that match TRBD1. The ends lost 2 bases at V and 11 bases at J; junction bases unmatched: 18. CDR3 size: 16 residues. The germline CDR1 and CDR2 sequences are ENHRY and SYGVKD.

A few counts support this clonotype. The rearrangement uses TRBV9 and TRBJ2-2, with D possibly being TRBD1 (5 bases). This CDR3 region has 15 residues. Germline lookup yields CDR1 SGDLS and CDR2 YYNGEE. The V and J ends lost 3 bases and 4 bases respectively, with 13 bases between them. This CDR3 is CASSAWRTTTGELFF. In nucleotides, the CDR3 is TGTGCCAGCAGCGCTTGGCGGACAACCACCGGGGAGCTGTTTTTT.

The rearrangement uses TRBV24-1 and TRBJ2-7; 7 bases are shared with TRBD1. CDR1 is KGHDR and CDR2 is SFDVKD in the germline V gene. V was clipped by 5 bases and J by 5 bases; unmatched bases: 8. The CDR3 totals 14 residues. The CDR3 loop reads CATSGTGTRDEQYF. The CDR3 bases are TGTGCCACCAGTGGGACAGGAACTCGAGACGAGCAGTACTTC.

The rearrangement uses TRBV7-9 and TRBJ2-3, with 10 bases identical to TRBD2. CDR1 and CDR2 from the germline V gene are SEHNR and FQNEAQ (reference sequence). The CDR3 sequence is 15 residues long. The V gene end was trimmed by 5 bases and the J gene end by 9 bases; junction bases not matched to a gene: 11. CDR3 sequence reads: CASSPSGTSVGTQYF. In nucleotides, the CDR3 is TGTGCCAGCAGCCCATCCGGGACTAGCGTGGGCACGCAGTATTTT. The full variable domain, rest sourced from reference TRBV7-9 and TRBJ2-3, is DTGVSQNPRHKITKRGQNVTFRCDPISEHNRLYWYRQTLGQGPEFLTYFQNEAQLEKSRLLSDRFSAERPKGSFSTLEIQRTEQGDSAMYLCASSPSGTSVGTQYFGPGTRLTVL.

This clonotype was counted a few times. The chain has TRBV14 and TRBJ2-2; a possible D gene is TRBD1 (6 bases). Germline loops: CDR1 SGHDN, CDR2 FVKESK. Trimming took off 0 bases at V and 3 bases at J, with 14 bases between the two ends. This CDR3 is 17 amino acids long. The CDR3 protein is CASSQDKSYRDTGELFF. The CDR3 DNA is TGTGCCAGCAGCCAAGATAAGAGCTACAGGGACACCGGGGAGCTGTTTTTT.

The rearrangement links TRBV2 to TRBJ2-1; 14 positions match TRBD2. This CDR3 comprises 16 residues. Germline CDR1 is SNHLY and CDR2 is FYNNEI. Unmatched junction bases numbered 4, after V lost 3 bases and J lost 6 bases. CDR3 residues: CASSERTSGRSNEQFF. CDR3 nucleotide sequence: TGTGCCAGCAGTGAGAGGACTAGCGGGAGGTCCAATGAGCAGTTCTTC.

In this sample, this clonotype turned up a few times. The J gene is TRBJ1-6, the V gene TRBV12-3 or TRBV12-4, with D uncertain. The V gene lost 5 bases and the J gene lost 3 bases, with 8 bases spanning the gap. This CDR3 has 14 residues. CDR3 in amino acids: CASSPLGYNSPLHF. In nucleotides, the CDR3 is TGTGCCAGCAGTCCACTCGGCTATAATTCACCCCTCCACTTT.

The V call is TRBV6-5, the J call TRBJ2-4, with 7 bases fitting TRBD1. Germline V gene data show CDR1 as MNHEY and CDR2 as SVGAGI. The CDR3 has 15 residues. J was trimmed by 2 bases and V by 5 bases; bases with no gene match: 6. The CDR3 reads CASSTLQGTKNIQYF. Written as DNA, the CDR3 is TGTGCCAGCAGTACTCTACAGGGGACCAAAAACATTCAGTACTTC.

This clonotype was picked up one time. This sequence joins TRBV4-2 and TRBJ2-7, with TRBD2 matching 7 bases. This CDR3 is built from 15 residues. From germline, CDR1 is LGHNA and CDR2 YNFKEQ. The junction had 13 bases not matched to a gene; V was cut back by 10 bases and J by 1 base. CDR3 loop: CATRESLAVSYEQYF. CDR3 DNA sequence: TGTGCCACCCGAGAAAGCCTAGCGGTTTCCTACGAGCAGTACTTC.

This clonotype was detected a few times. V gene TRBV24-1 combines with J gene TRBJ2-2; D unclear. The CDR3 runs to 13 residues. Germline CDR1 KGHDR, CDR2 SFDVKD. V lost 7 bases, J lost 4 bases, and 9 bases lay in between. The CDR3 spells CATRDGSTGELFF. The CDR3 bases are TGTGCCACCAGGGACGGCTCCACCGGGGAGCTGTTTTTT.

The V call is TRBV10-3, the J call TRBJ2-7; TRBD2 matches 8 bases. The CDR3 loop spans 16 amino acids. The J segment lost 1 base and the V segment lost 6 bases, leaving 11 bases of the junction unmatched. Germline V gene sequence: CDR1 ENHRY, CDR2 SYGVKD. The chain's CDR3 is CAIRDALADNSYEQYF. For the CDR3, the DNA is TGTGCCATCAGGGATGCACTAGCGGATAATTCCTACGAGCAGTACTTC.

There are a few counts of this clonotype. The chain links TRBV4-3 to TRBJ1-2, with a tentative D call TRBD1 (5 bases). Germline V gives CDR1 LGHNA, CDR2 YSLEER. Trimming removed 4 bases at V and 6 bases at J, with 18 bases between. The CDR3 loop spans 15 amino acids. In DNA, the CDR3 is TGCGCCAGCAGCCGTCAACTGGGGCGGGATCATGGCTACACCTTC. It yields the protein CASSRQLGRDHGYTF.

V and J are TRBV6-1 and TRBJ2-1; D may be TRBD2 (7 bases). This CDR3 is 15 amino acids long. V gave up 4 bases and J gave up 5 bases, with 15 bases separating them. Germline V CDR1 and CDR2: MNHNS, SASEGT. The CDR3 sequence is CASSGGTKGDNEQFF. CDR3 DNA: TGTGCCAGCAGTGGAGGGACTAAGGGGGACAATGAGCAGTTCTTC.

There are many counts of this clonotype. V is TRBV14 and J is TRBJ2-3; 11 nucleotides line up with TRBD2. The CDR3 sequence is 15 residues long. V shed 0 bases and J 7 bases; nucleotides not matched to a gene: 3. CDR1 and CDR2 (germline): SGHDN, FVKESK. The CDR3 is CASSQDTSGRNTQYF. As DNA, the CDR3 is TGTGCCAGCAGCCAAGACACTAGCGGGAGAAATACGCAGTATTTT.

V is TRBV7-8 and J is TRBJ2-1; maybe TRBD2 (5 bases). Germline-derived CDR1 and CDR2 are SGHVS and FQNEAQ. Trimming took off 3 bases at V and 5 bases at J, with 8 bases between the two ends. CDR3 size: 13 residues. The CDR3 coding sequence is TGTGCCAGCAGCTTCGGGATGCACAATGAGCAGTTCTTC. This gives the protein CASSFGMHNEQFF.